This TCR beta chain was recovered during a study of blood T cell repertoires in COVID-19. About the research overall: Spain, Italy and the United States supplied samples that represented acute and convalescent COVID-19. From T cells, B-cell-depleted T cells, or PBMCs came the material, which was cDNA or gDNA.

Trimming cost V 7 bases and J 4 bases, with 12 bases left between them. CDR3 size: 13 residues. Germline V gene sequence: CDR1 SGHRS, CDR2 YFSETQ. In the source study's methods: Amplification of reference gene primers was used by the study to estimate nucleated cell counts. Method: immunoSEQ multiplex PCR; TCRdb's copy keeps in-frame clones and lacks some. V, J and clone size are those of that table, while D and trimming were read from the DNA. The data show 110,000 to 150,000 clones, more than 60% seen once. This sequence joins TRBV5-1 and TRBJ1-3, with a tentative D call TRBD1 (5 bases). Sequenced: peripheral blood. This TCR derives from a man older than 75 with acute or convalescent COVID-19. CDR3 coding DNA: TGCGCCAGCCATACAGGATCCGGAAACACCATATATTTT. This translates into CASHTGSGNTIYF.